The present TCR beta chain was sequenced within a study of shared clonotypes between healthy human individuals. The V gene's germline CDR1 is SEHNR and CDR2 FQNEAQ (reference sequence). Germline trimming cut 3 bases from V and 5 bases from J; bases unmatched to any gene: 6. The CDR3 is 14 amino acids. Study observations and caveats: In general, naive subsets displayed greater estimated richness than memory subsets did. Clonotypes which were not shared had lower generation probabilities than clonotypes that all four donors shared. In the sorted subsets, rarefaction showed sequencing was incomplete despite large depth.

This clone came up once. Its antigen remains unidentified. Sequencing used immunoSEQ multiplex PCR; TCRdb keeps in-frame clones, though not all of them. The data show over a million clones, approximately 76% seen once. This clonotype was obtained from a man aged 18-30 years in good health. Sequencing input: memory CD4+ T cells sorted from blood. Subset described: CD45RA-negative fraction. The chain employs TRBV7-9 and TRBJ2-5, with 7 bases lining up with TRBD2. For the CDR3, the DNA is TGTGCCAGCAGCTTCCATGGGGAGGGGGAGACCCAGTACTTC. As protein: CASSFHGEGETQYF.